The 16 T cell receptor beta chains below come from one sample, sequenced in a study of T cell responses to AZD1222 COVID-19 vaccine. Some clones are missing from TCRdb's copy, which holds only in-frame ones; the method was immunoSEQ multiplex PCR. The repertoire has tens of thousands of clones, 90% of them found once; the top ten carry about two fifths. Material: peripheral blood, obtained 28 days after the second AZD1222 dose. The receptors come from an adult who received the AZD1222 COVID-19 vaccine.

The chain has TRBV4-2 and TRBJ1-4; D gene uncertain. This CDR3 region has 14 residues. V was trimmed by 3 bases and J by 1 base, leaving 6 bases between them. Germline V gene lookup returns CDR1 LGHNA and CDR2 YNFKEQ. The CDR3, as DNA: TGTGCCAGCAGCCAGGAAGAAACTAATGAAAAACTGTTTTTT. Amino acids: CASSQEETNEKLFF.

V usage is TRBV19 and J usage is TRBJ1-5; D might be TRBD1 (6 bases). The CDR3 covers 15 residues. From germline, CDR1 is LNHDA and CDR2 SQIVND (reference sequence). Trimming shortened V by 5 bases and J by 4 bases, and 15 bases separated the two germline ends. The DNA of the CDR3 is TGTGCCAGTAGTCCCCGGACAGATTTTAATCAGCCCCAGCATTTT. Protein product: CASSPRTDFNQPQHF.

This chain uses TRBV12-3 or TRBV12-4 with TRBJ1-5; tentatively, D is TRBD1 (5 bases). This CDR3 contains 12 residues. V was trimmed by 0 bases and J by 13 bases, leaving 10 bases between them. The CDR3 region has the DNA TGTGCCAGCAGTTTAGCGTGGGGGGATCAGCATTTT. Amino acids: CASSLAWGDQHF.

This sequence joins TRBV28 and TRBJ2-1, with D unclear. The V end was cut by 5 bases, the J end by 7 bases, with 9 bases between. The CDR3 consists of 12 residues. Germline-derived CDR1 and CDR2 are MDHEN and SYDVKM. This chain's CDR3 is CASSPVENEQFF. CDR3 bases: TGTGCCAGCAGTCCGGTCGAGAATGAGCAGTTCTTC.

This CDR3 reads CASSPIIDQGPYNSPLHF. The CDR3 DNA is TGCGCCAGCAGTCCAATAATCGATCAGGGCCCCTATAATTCACCCCTCCACTTT. J is TRBJ1-6 and V is TRBV4-1, with D possibly matching TRBD1 (5 bases). The ends were cut back, 6 bases at V and 2 bases at J, with 20 bases in the middle. The CDR3 contains 18 residues. The germline V gene has CDR1 MGHRA and CDR2 YSYEKL.

The rearrangement uses TRBV9 and TRBJ2-5; 14 positions agree with TRBD2. V was clipped by 3 bases and J by 2 bases; unmatched bases: 15. Per the germline V gene, CDR1 is SGDLS and CDR2 is YYNGEE. This CDR3 contains 20 residues. The CDR3: CASSGELGTSGGEPQETQYF. CDR3 DNA: TGTGCCAGCAGCGGAGAACTAGGGACTAGCGGGGGTGAACCGCAAGAGACCCAGTACTTC. The full variable domain, rest sourced from reference TRBV9 and TRBJ2-5, is DSGVTQTPKHLITATGQRVTLRCSPRSGDLSVYWYQQSLDQGLQFLIQYYNGEERAKGNILERFSAQQFPDLHSELNLSSLELGDSALYFCASSGELGTSGGEPQETQYFGPGTRLLVL.

The gene calls are TRBV25-1 and TRBJ2-7, with a possible D match to TRBD2 (6 bases). The CDR3 is 16 amino acids. Trimming took 3 bases from V and 0 from J, leaving 15 bases between them. CDR1 and CDR2 from the germline V gene are MGHDK and SYGVNS. The CDR3 DNA reads TGTGCCAGCAGTGACGAATCTAGCGTTGGCTCCTACGAGCAGTACTTC. It translates to CASSDESSVGSYEQYF.

V is TRBV5-1 and J is TRBJ2-2; the D call may be TRBD1 or TRBD2 (5 bases each). Between the trimmed V and J ends, which lost 4 bases and 6 bases, there was a span of 19 bases. CDR3 length: 16 amino acids. In germline, CDR1 is SGHRS, CDR2 YFSETQ. The DNA of the CDR3 is TGCGCCAGCAGCATAATGCCCGGGACCGATCCCGGGGAGCTGTTTTTT. Protein product: CASSIMPGTDPGELFF.

The chain uses TRBV6-5 and TRBJ1-6, with D unresolved. V lost 6 bases to trimming and J lost 7 bases, with 13 bases between them. This CDR3 contains 14 residues. CDR1 MNHEY and CDR2 SVGAGI come from the germline V gene. CDR3 protein: CASSLARQNSPLHF. The CDR3 DNA reads as TGTGCCAGCAGCCTAGCTCGCCAGAATTCACCCCTCCACTTT.

The V and J genes are TRBV5-6 and TRBJ2-5; a possible D gene is TRBD1 (6 bases). With 4 bases removed from V and 2 bases from J, the gap between germline ends came to 15 bases. Germline CDR1 SGHDT, CDR2 YYEEEE. This CDR3 is built from 15 residues. CDR3 sequence: CASSTTGAVQETQYF. CDR3 bases: TGTGCCAGCAGCACGACAGGTGCGGTTCAAGAGACCCAGTACTTC.

V is TRBV7-9 and J is TRBJ1-5, with TRBD1 matching over 8 bases. The J segment lost 5 bases and the V segment lost 4 bases, leaving 4 bases of the junction unmatched. CDR1 and CDR2 from the germline V gene are SEHNR and FQNEAQ (reference sequence). The CDR3 covers 14 residues. CDR3 DNA sequence: TGTGCCAGCAGCTCCGGGACAGGCCATCAGCCCCAGCATTTT. It yields the protein CASSSGTGHQPQHF.

CDR3 DNA sequence: TGTGCCAGCAGCTTATTAGCCGGATCCTTCTCTGGAAACACCATATATTTT. This codes for CASSLLAGSFSGNTIYF. The chain links TRBV5-6 to TRBJ1-3, with D hard to call. CDR1 is SGHDT and CDR2 is YYEEEE in the germline V gene. V lost 2 bases to trimming and J lost 0 bases, with 15 bases between them. The CDR3 covers 17 residues.

The V call is TRBV15, the J call TRBJ2-7, with D unclear. The length of the CDR3 is 15 residues. Germline CDR1 LNHNV, CDR2 YYDKDF (reference sequence). V was pared by 1 base and J by 2 bases, with 12 bases between. The chain's CDR3 is CATSRGAVGTYEQYF. CDR3 nucleotides: TGTGCCACCAGCAGAGGGGCAGTTGGAACCTACGAGCAGTACTTC.

The chain combines TRBV19 with TRBJ1-3; 7 bases agree with TRBD1. The CDR3 covers 16 residues. Trimming cost V 6 bases and J 0 bases; bases outside gene matches: 8. CDR1 and CDR2 from the germline V gene are LNHDA and SQIVND (reference sequence). CDR3 in amino acids: CASSPGQRNSGNTIYF. The CDR3 DNA reads TGTGCCAGTAGCCCGGGACAGCGTAACTCTGGAAACACCATATATTTT. The whole variable domain, remainder taken from reference TRBV19 and TRBJ1-3, is DGGITQSPKYLFRKEGQNVTLSCEQNLNHDAMYWYRQDPGQGLRLIYYSQIVNDFQKGDIAEGYSVSREKKESFPLTVTSAQKNPTAFYLCASSPGQRNSGNTIYFGEGSWLTVV.

The V and J genes are TRBV6-5 and TRBJ2-3, with 12 bases fitting TRBD1. J lost 4 bases, V lost 2 bases, and 1 base had no gene match. Germline V gene lookup returns CDR1 MNHEY and CDR2 SVGAGI. The CDR3 length is 15 residues. CDR3 coding DNA: TGTGCCAGCAGTTACCGGGACAGGGGGCCAGATACGCAGTATTTT. This sequence encodes CASSYRDRGPDTQYF.

This clone appeared a few times. V gene TRBV3-1 (or the pseudogene TRBV3-2) combines with J gene TRBJ1-5; 9 bases line up with TRBD1. Trimming at V came to 2 bases and at J to 6 bases, leaving 20 bases not matched to a gene. The CDR3 runs 20 residues. Germline V gene lookup returns CDR1 LGHDT and CDR2 YNNKEL (reference sequence). The CDR3 region is CASSQRDRVVETRAGQPQHF. CDR3 DNA: TGTGCCAGCAGCCAAAGGGACAGGGTGGTTGAAACCCGGGCCGGTCAGCCCCAGCATTTT.